The T cell receptor (beta chain) under discussion was sequenced for a study of blood T cells in healthy people across ages. Overall study context: When template switching was applied, about one barcoded beta molecule was captured per two T cells. Study-level findings and limits: Long-lived donors exceeded aged donors in naive CD4+ cells and diversity. Older age went with lower TCR beta diversity per million T cells, in a roughly linear way.

Details on this clonotype: Its antigen is not identified.

Together with a sample-barcoded 5' primer, a J-beta primer mix was included in a second PCR lasting about 6 to 11 cycles. Via MiXCR, TCRdb re-called the 5' RACE reads, giving one row per CDR3 protein. Seen here are 700,000 or so distinct CDR3 sequences, approximately 21% observed once, and the top ten hold approximately 20%. There are 12 residues in the CDR3. Germline lookup yields CDR1 MNHEY and CDR2 SVGEGT. Trimming removed 6 bases at V and 13 bases at J, with 15 bases between. The TCR comes from a man aged 65 to 85 in good health. This chain uses TRBV6-2 or TRBV6-3 with TRBJ1-4; D is uncertain. The sequenced sample consisted of blood. In DNA, the CDR3 is TGTGCCAGCAGAACTTCCCAGGTCGGACTGTTTTTT. Translation: CASRTSQVGLFF.